This T cell receptor (beta chain) was documented in a study of shared T cell receptors in the human thymus. Assay: immunoSEQ multiplex PCR; the TCRdb copy retains only in-frame clones and omits some. The sample lists a few hundred thousand clones, just under 95% seen once, with roughly 0.02% in the top ten. Germline lookup yields CDR1 MNHNS and CDR2 SASEGT. Trimming removed 8 bases from V and 0 bases from J; junction bases left unmatched: 8. CDR3 length equals 15 residues. The receptor was isolated from a human donor. The V call is TRBV6-1, the J call TRBJ1-1, with 8 nucleotides matching TRBD1. Sequencing used thymocytes. The CDR3 DNA is TGTGCCAGCTCCGACAGGGGCCCTATGAACACTGAAGCTTTCTTT. As protein: CASSDRGPMNTEAFF.